The 25 T cell receptor beta chains below all came from one sample that was sequenced in a study of control samples from healthy donors and cancer patients (dated by TCRdb to the early 2020s). To prepare the library, the immunoSEQ multiplex PCR assay was applied. TCRdb holds this immuneACCESS table with in-frame rearrangements only. Some clones are missing; in checked studies, unresolved V genes explain under half, and the rest has no known cause. Counted in this sample were approximately 140,000 clones; about nine tenths of them appeared once. Jointly, the top ten make up roughly 8% of the sample. Material: PBMCs. The receptors come from a man aged 45-65 years with head and neck cancer.

This clone was seen a handful of times. The V call is TRBV5-6, the J call TRBJ2-3, with 8 bases that match TRBD1. V dropped 1 base and J dropped 1; count of bases not matched to a gene: 8. Germline CDR1 reads SGHDT; CDR2 reads YYEEEE. The CDR3 spans 17 residues. The CDR3 here is CASSLMRTGQGTDTQYF. Written as DNA, the CDR3 is TGTGCCAGCAGCTTGATGCGGACAGGGCAGGGCACAGATACGCAGTATTTT.

The chain employs TRBV12-5 and TRBJ2-1, with D unclear. The germline CDR1 and CDR2 sequences are LGHNT and FRNRAP. CDR3 length: 11 amino acids. Trimming removed 4 bases from V and 6 bases from J, with 4 bases in between. The CDR3, as DNA: TGTGCTAGTGGTTCTCTCAATGAGCAGTTCTTC. Its protein product is CASGSLNEQFF.

In regard to this clone: At the DNA level, this CDR3 is encoded by other sequences in the same sample as well. The V call is TRBV4-1, the J call TRBJ2-5, with TRBD2 matching 10 bases. In germline, CDR1 is MGHRA, CDR2 YSYEKL. The CDR3 spans 14 residues. V shed 2 bases, J shed 5 bases, and the junction held 2 bases outside the gene matches. The CDR3 here is CASSQLSGGETQYF. In DNA form, the CDR3 reads TGCGCCAGCAGCCAACTTAGCGGGGGGGAGACCCAGTACTTC.

This clone showed up just once. CDR3 sequence: CASSAYRGLSGELFF. The CDR3 bases are TGTGCCAGCAGTGCCTACAGGGGGCTTAGCGGGGAGCTGTTTTTT. The chain joins TRBV27 to TRBJ2-2, with 9 positions matching TRBD1. Germline CDR1 is MNHEY and CDR2 is SMNVEV (reference sequence). The CDR3 length is 15 residues. V lost 5 bases to trimming and J lost 7 bases; unmatched junction nucleotides: 8.

The rearrangement links TRBV19 to TRBJ1-1; D is undetermined. The CDR3 is made up of 16 amino acids. The germline CDR1 and CDR2 sequences are LNHDA and SQIVND (reference sequence). Trimming shortened V by 6 bases and J by 0 bases, and 17 bases separated the two germline ends. The DNA for the CDR3 is TGTGCCAGTAGCTCCGAGACGGATACCATGAACACTGAAGCTTTCTTT. Translation gives CASSSETDTMNTEAFF. Filled out from reference TRBV19 and TRBJ1-1, the complete variable domain reads DGGITQSPKYLFRKEGQNVTLSCEQNLNHDAMYWYRQDPGQGLRLIYYSQIVNDFQKGDIAEGYSVSREKKESFPLTVTSAQKNPTAFYLCASSSETDTMNTEAFFGQGTRLTVV.

The chain couples TRBV5-4 to TRBJ1-2; D perhaps matches TRBD1 (5 bases). V shed 7 bases and J shed 0 bases, with 7 bases lying between them. The germline gives CDR1 SGHNT, CDR2 YYREEE (reference sequence). The CDR3 spans 12 residues. CDR3: CASGGSNYGYTF. The CDR3 DNA sequence: TGTGCCAGCGGGGGGTCTAACTATGGCTACACCTTC.

The chain has TRBV28 and TRBJ1-4, with D maybe TRBD1 (5 bases). With 4 bases removed from V and 8 bases from J, the gap between germline ends came to 14 bases. Germline CDR1 reads MDHEN; CDR2 reads SYDVKM. The CDR3 consists of 14 residues. CDR3: CASSSGDVSEKLFF. CDR3 DNA sequence: TGTGCCAGCAGTTCGGGGGATGTGAGCGAAAAACTGTTTTTT.

J is TRBJ2-7 and V is TRBV7-2; perhaps D is TRBD1 or TRBD2 (6 bases each). This CDR3 spans 14 amino acids. The V and J ends lost 2 bases and 9 bases respectively, with 17 bases between them. The germline gives CDR1 SGHTA, CDR2 FQGNSA. The CDR3 loop reads CASSLTGAYNTQYF. CDR3 in DNA: TGTGCCAGCAGCTTAACGGGGGCTTACAATACGCAGTACTTC.

The chain links TRBV5-4 to TRBJ2-1; 7 nucleotides agree with TRBD1. In germline, CDR1 is SGHNT, CDR2 YYREEE (reference sequence). V shed 2 bases and J 1 base; nucleotides not matched to a gene: 3. The CDR3 consists of 15 residues. CDR3: CASSFNRGSYNEQFF. The CDR3 coding sequence is TGTGCCAGCAGCTTCAACAGGGGATCCTACAATGAGCAGTTCTTC. The full variable domain, its missing parts supplied by reference TRBV5-4 and TRBJ2-1, is ETGVTQSPTHLIKTRGQQVTLRCSSQSGHNTVSWYQQALGQGPQFIFQYYREEENGRGNFPPRFSGLQFPNYSSELNVNALELDDSALYLCASSFNRGSYNEQFFGPGTRLTVL.

This sequence joins TRBV6-5 and TRBJ2-7; 7 bases fit TRBD1. This CDR3 comprises 12 residues. The J segment lost 5 bases and the V segment lost 8 bases, leaving 6 bases of the junction unmatched. Germline V CDR1 and CDR2: MNHEY, SVGAGI. The CDR3 loop is CASDREINEQYF. The CDR3 DNA reads TGTGCCAGCGACAGGGAAATAAACGAGCAGTACTTC.

The chain combines TRBV6-9 with TRBJ1-5; possibly TRBD1 for D (5 bases). V lost 8 bases to trimming and J lost 0 bases, with 14 bases between them. Germline values: CDR1 MNHGY, CDR2 SVAAGI. The CDR3 extends over 15 amino acids. The CDR3 DNA reads TGTGCCAGCTCTGGGGCTCATAATAGCAATCAGCCCCAGCATTTT. It codes for CASSGAHNSNQPQHF.

The rearrangement uses TRBV28 and TRBJ1-2, with TRBD1 identical over 7 bases. CDR3 length: 17 residues. Germline V gives CDR1 MDHEN, CDR2 SYDVKM. The V segment lost 5 bases and the J segment 1 base; nucleotides outside the gene matches: 13. The CDR3 here is CASSPQTPRGLNYGYTF. In DNA form, the CDR3 reads TGTGCCAGCAGTCCCCAGACCCCGAGGGGGCTTAACTATGGCTACACCTTC.

The CDR3 is CASSIGGGRTDTQYF. The CDR3 DNA is TGTGCCAGTAGTATAGGTGGGGGACGCACAGATACGCAGTATTTT. V usage is TRBV19 and J usage is TRBJ2-3; D possibly uses TRBD1 or TRBD2 (5 bases each). The CDR3 extends over 15 amino acids. The ends were cut back, 1 base at V and 1 base at J, with 9 bases in the middle. Per germline, CDR1 LNHDA and CDR2 SQIVND (reference sequence).

The chain recombines TRBV28 with TRBJ2-7; 8 nucleotides match TRBD1. CDR1 and CDR2 (germline): MDHEN, SYDVKM. V was pared by 4 bases and J by 7 bases, with 12 bases of the junction left unmatched. The CDR3 extends over 15 amino acids. Written as DNA, the CDR3 is TGTGCCAGCAGTTCCGGACAGGGACGTTTGAGGGAGCAGTACTTC. Protein: CASSSGQGRLREQYF.

This clone has a single count. The chain carries TRBV10-3 and TRBJ2-6; D uncertain. Germline V CDR1 and CDR2: ENHRY, SYGVKD. V was pared by 2 bases and J by 1 base, with 12 bases between. The CDR3 extends over 17 amino acids. The CDR3 protein is CAISEGRHLSGANVLTF. CDR3 DNA: TGTGCCATCAGTGAGGGCAGGCACTTATCTGGGGCCAACGTCCTGACTTTC.

The count of this clone is one. The CDR3 nucleotides read TGTGCCAGCAGCTTATGGGGACTCTCCTACGAGCAGTACTTC. Its protein is CASSLWGLSYEQYF. The chain joins TRBV7-2 to TRBJ2-7; a weak D match, TRBD2 (6 bases). V was pared by 2 bases and J by 0 bases, with 8 bases between. The CDR3 sequence is 14 residues long. Germline-derived CDR1 and CDR2 are SGHTA and FQGNSA.

V usage is TRBV5-1 and J usage is TRBJ2-3, with 8 bases aligning to TRBD1. Germline loops: CDR1 SGHRS, CDR2 YFSETQ. The V segment lost 1 base and the J segment 6 bases; nucleotides outside the gene matches: 4. The CDR3 has 14 residues. The CDR3: CASSLSTGADTQYF. The CDR3 bases are TGCGCCAGCAGCTTGTCGACAGGGGCCGATACGCAGTATTTT.

The chain links TRBV5-1 to TRBJ2-7; TRBD1 might be the D (6 bases). This CDR3 has 15 amino acids. V was shortened by 0 bases and J by 1 base, with 11 bases between the two germline ends. Germline V gives CDR1 SGHRS, CDR2 YFSETQ. CDR3 DNA: TGCGCCAGCAGCTTGGTGGGCAGGGGATCCTACGAGCAGTACTTC. It specifies CASSLVGRGSYEQYF.

Concerning this clone: One end of the junction varies from germline; a read error may be responsible. Other DNA sequences in the sample encode the same CDR3. The chain links TRBV6-1 to TRBJ2-7, with TRBD2 matching over 11 bases. Germline assignment: CDR1 MNHNS and CDR2 SASEGT. There are 16 residues in the CDR3. CDR3 sequence reads: CASSEIAGGGSYEQYF. In DNA, the CDR3 is TGTGCCAGCAGTGAGATAGCGGGAGGGGGTTCCTACGAGCAGTACTTT.

This chain joins TRBV30 and TRBJ2-2, with D perhaps matching TRBD1 (6 bases). V shed 4 bases and J shed 1 base, with 7 bases lying between them. Per the germline V gene, CDR1 is GTSNPN and CDR2 is SVGIG (reference sequence). This CDR3 region has 13 residues. CDR3 sequence: CAWKGQNTGELFF. CDR3 coding DNA: TGTGCCTGGAAGGGACAGAACACCGGGGAGCTGTTTTTT.

This chain links TRBV30 with TRBJ2-2; TRBD1 aligns across 10 bases. V lost 0 bases to trimming and J lost 4 bases; unmatched junction nucleotides: 8. The CDR3 covers 17 residues. The V gene's germline CDR1 is GTSNPN and CDR2 SVGIG (reference sequence). CDR3 in amino acids: CAWSVPWGQGFTGELFF. The CDR3 coding sequence is TGTGCCTGGAGTGTACCCTGGGGACAGGGGTTCACCGGGGAGCTGTTTTTT.

The CDR3 sequence is CASSQRFQGTLSNQPQHF. In nucleotides, the CDR3 is TGTGCCAGCAGTCAGCGATTTCAGGGTACCTTAAGCAATCAGCCCCAGCATTTT. This sequence joins TRBV6-6 and TRBJ1-5; D is possibly TRBD1 (5 bases). The CDR3 runs to 18 residues. The V end was cut by 5 bases, the J end by 1 base, with 21 bases between. Per the germline V gene, CDR1 is MNHNY and CDR2 is SVGAGI (reference sequence).

The chain recombines TRBV5-1 with TRBJ2-5; weak D call: TRBD2 (5 bases). Trimming took 0 bases from V and 4 from J, leaving 7 bases between them. The V gene's germline CDR1 is SGHRS and CDR2 YFSETQ. This CDR3 has 13 amino acids. CDR3 sequence reads: CASSLGGGETQYF. The CDR3 bases are TGCGCCAGCAGCTTGGGAGGAGGAGAGACCCAGTACTTC. The full variable domain, rest sourced from reference TRBV5-1 and TRBJ2-5, is KAGVTQTPRYLIKTRGQQVTLSCSPISGHRSVSWYQQTPGQGLQFLFEYFSETQRNKGNFPGRFSGRQFSNSRSEMNVSTLELGDSALYLCASSLGGGETQYFGPGTRLLVL.

The chain recombines TRBV6-6 with TRBJ1-5; D is perhaps TRBD1 (6 bases). The CDR3 totals 16 residues. Germline V CDR1 and CDR2: MNHNY, SVGAGI (reference sequence). V shed 4 bases and J shed 0 bases, with 13 bases lying between them. DNA of the CDR3: TGTGCCAGCAGTTCCGGACAGCTTTATAGCAATCAGCCCCAGCATTTT. Its protein product is CASSSGQLYSNQPQHF.

The chain combines TRBV6-5 with TRBJ2-7; D is ambiguous. CDR1 is MNHEY and CDR2 is SVGAGI in the germline V gene. V lost 6 bases and J lost 1, with 7 bases in between. The CDR3 spans 12 residues. The chain's CDR3 is CASRQTSYEQYF. DNA of the CDR3: TGTGCCAGCAGGCAGACTTCCTACGAGCAGTACTTC.